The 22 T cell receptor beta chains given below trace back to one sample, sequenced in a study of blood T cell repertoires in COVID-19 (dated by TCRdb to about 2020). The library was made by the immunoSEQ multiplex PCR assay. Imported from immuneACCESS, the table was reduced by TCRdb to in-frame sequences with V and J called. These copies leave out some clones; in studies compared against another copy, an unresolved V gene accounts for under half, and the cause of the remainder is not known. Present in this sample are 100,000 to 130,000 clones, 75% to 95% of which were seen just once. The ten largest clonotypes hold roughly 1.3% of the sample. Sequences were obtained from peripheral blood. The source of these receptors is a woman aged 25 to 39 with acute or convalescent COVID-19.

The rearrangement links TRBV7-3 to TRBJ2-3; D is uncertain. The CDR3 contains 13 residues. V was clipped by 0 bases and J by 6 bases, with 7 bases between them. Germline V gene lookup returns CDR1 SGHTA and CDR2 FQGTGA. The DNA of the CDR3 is TGTGCCAGCAGCTTAACTTACCAGGATACGCAGTATTTT. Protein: CASSLTYQDTQYF. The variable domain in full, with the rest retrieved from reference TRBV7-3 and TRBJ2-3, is GAGVSQTPSNKVTEKGKYVELRCDPISGHTALYWYRQSLGQGPEFLIYFQGTGAADDSGLPNDRFFAVRPEGSVSTLKIQRTERGDSAVYLCASSLTYQDTQYFGPGTRLTVL.

The CDR3 protein is CASGRGQGSNEQFF. CDR3 DNA sequence: TGTGCCAGCGGCCGCGGACAGGGTAGTAATGAGCAGTTCTTC. The chain couples TRBV3-1 (or the pseudogene TRBV3-2) to TRBJ2-1; TRBD1 matches at 8 bases. The CDR3 covers 14 residues. Trimming at V came to 8 bases and at J to 7 bases, leaving 10 bases not matched to a gene. Germline V gene sequence: CDR1 LGHDT, CDR2 YNNKEL (reference sequence).

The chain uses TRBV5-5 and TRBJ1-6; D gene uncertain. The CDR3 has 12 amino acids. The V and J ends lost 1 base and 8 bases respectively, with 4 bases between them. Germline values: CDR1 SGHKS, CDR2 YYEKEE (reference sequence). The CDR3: CASSLQDSPLHF. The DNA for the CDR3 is TGTGCCAGCAGCTTGCAGGATTCACCCCTCCACTTT.

DNA of the CDR3: TGTGCCAGCAGCAAAGGGGACAGGGTCTCGGGGGGCTACACCTTC. It codes for CASSKGDRVSGGYTF. This chain connects TRBV4-2 to TRBJ1-2; 9 nucleotides align to TRBD1. The CDR3 extends over 15 amino acids. Germline CDR1 reads LGHNA; CDR2 reads YNFKEQ. The J segment lost 8 bases and the V segment lost 5 bases, leaving 12 bases of the junction unmatched.

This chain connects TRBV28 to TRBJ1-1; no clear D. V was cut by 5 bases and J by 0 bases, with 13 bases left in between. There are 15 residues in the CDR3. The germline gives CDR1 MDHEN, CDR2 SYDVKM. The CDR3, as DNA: TGTGCCAGCAGTCCAAACAAGATCATGAACACTGAAGCTTTCTTT. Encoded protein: CASSPNKIMNTEAFF. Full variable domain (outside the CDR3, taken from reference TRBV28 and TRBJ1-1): DVKVTQSSRYLVKRTGEKVFLECVQDMDHENMFWYRQDPGLGLRLIYFSYDVKMKEKGDIPEGYSVSREKKERFSLILESASTNQTSMYLCASSPNKIMNTEAFFGQGTRLTVV.

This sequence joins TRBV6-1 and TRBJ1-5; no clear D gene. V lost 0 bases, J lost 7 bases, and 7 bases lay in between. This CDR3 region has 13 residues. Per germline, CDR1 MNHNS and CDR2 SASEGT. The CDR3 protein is CASSEANFQPQHF. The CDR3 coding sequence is TGTGCCAGCAGTGAAGCGAACTTCCAGCCCCAGCATTTT.

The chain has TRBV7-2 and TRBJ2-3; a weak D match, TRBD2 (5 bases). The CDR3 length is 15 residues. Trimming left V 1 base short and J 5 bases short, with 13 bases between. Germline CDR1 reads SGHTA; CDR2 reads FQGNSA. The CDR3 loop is CASSLVGRGGDTQYF. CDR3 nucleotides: TGTGCCAGCAGCTTAGTCGGTCGGGGTGGAGATACGCAGTATTTT.

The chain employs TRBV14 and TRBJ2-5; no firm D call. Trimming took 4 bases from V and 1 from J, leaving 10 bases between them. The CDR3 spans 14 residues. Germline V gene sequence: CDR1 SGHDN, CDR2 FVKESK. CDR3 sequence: CASSPLRFQETQYF. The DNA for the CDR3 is TGTGCCAGCAGCCCACTCCGGTTCCAAGAGACCCAGTACTTC.

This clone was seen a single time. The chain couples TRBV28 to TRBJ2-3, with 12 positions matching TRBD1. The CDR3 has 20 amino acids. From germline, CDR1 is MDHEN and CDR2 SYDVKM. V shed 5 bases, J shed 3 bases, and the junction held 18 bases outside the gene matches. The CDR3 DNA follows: TGTGCCAGCAGTCTCCCGGAGGTCGGGACAGGGGGCTTTATGACAGATACGCAGTATTTT. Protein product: CASSLPEVGTGGFMTDTQYF.

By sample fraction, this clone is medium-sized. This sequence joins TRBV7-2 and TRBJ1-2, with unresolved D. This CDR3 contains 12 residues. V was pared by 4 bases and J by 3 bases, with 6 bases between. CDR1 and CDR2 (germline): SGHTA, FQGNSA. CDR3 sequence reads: CASSSGYYGYTF. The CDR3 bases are TGTGCCAGCAGCTCGGGTTACTATGGCTACACCTTC.

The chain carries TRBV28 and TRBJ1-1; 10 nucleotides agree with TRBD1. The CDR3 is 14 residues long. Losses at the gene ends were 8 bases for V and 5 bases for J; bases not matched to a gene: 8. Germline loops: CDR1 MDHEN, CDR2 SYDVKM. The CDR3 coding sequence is TGTGCCAGCTCTACGACAGGGGGCTCAACTGAAGCTTTCTTT. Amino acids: CASSTTGGSTEAFF.

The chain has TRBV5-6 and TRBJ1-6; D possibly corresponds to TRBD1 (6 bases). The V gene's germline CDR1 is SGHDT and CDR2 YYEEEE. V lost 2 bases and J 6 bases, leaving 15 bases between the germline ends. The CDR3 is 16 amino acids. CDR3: CASSFDRRNINSPLHF. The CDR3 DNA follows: TGTGCCAGCAGCTTTGACAGGCGGAACATTAATTCACCCCTCCACTTT.

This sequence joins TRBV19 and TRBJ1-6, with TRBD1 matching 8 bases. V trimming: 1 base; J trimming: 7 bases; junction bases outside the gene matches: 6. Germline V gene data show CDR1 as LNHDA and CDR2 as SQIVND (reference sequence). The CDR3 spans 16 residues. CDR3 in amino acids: CASSIGQGAWNSPLHF. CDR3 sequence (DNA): TGTGCCAGTAGTATAGGGCAGGGGGCCTGGAATTCACCCCTCCACTTT. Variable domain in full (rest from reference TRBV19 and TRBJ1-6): DGGITQSPKYLFRKEGQNVTLSCEQNLNHDAMYWYRQDPGQGLRLIYYSQIVNDFQKGDIAEGYSVSREKKESFPLTVTSAQKNPTAFYLCASSIGQGAWNSPLHFGNGTRLTVT.

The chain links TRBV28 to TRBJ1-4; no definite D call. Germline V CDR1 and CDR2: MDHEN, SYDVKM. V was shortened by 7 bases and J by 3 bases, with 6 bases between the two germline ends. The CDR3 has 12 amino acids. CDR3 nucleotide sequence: TGTGCCAGCAACGGGGCTAATGAAAAACTGTTTTTT. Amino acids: CASNGANEKLFF.

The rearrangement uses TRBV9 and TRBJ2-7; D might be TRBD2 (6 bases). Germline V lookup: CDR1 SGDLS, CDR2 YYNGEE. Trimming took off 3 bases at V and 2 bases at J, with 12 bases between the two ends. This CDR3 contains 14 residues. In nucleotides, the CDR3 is TGTGCCAGCAGCGCCCGGGACTCCCCCTACGAGCAGTACTTC. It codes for CASSARDSPYEQYF.

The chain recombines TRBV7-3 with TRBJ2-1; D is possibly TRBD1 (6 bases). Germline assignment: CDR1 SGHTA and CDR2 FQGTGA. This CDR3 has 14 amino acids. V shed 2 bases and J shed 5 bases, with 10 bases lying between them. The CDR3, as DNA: TGTGCCAGCAGCTTACCGGGACACCACAATGAGCAGTTCTTC. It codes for CASSLPGHHNEQFF.

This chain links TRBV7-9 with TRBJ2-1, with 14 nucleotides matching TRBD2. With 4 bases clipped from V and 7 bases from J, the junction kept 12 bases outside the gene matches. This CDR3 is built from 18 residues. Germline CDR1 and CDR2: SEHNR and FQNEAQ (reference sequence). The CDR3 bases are TGTGCCAGCAGCTCCCCGCGACTAGCGGGGGGGCACGGGAATGAGCAGTTCTTC. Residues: CASSSPRLAGGHGNEQFF.

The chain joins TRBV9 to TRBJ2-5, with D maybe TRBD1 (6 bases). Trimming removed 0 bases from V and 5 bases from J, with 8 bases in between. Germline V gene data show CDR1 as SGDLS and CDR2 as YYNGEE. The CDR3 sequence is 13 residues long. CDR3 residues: CASSVGGLETQYF. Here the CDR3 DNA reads TGTGCCAGCAGCGTAGGGGGGCTGGAGACCCAGTACTTC.

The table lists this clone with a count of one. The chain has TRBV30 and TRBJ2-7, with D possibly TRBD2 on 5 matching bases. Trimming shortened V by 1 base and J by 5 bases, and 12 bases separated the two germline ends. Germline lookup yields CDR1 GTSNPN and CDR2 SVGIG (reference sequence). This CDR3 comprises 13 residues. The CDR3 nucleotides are TGTGCCTGGAGTGCCCGCCTACTAGACGAGCAGTACTTC. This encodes CAWSARLLDEQYF.

The CDR3 nucleotides are TGTGCCAGCAGTTGGGGCCTCAATGAGCAGTTCTTC. The encoded protein is CASSWGLNEQFF. The chain joins TRBV27 to TRBJ2-1; D perhaps matches TRBD1 (5 bases). Trimming removed 4 bases at V and 6 bases at J, with 7 bases between. The length of the CDR3 is 12 residues. From germline, CDR1 is MNHEY and CDR2 SMNVEV (reference sequence).

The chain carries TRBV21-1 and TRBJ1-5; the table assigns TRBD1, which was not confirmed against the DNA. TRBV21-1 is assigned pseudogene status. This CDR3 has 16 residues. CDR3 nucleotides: TGTGCCAGCAGCAAACTTACAGGGGGGCCATACCAGCCCCAGCATTTT. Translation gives CASSKLTGGPYQPQHF.

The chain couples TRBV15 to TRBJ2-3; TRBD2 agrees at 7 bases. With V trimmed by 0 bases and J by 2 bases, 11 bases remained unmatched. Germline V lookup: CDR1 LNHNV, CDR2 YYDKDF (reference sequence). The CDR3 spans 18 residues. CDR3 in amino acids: CATSRDRGLVVNTDTQYF. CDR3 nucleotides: TGTGCCACCAGCAGAGATCGAGGACTAGTTGTGAACACAGATACGCAGTATTTT. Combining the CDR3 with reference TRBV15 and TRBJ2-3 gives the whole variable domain DAMVIQNPRYQVTQFGKPVTLSCSQTLNHNVMYWYQQKSSQAPKLLFHYYDKDFNNEADTPDNFQSRRPNTSFCFLDIRSPGLGDTAMYLCATSRDRGLVVNTDTQYFGPGTRLTVL.